This T cell receptor (beta chain) was identified during a study of blood T cell repertoires in COVID-19. Study at large: From the United States, Italy and Spain came samples of acute and convalescent COVID-19.

This CDR3 is built from 11 residues. With 8 bases removed from V and 3 bases from J, the gap between germline ends came to 8 bases. CDR1 is MNHNY and CDR2 is SVGAGI in the germline V gene (reference sequence). Authors' processing steps: The assay estimated nucleated cells by amplifying reference gene primers. This table comes from immunoSEQ multiplex PCR, and its TCRdb copy is limited to in-frame clones, with some not included. That table gives V, J and clone size, and the DNA gave D and trimming. The profile shows about 130,000 clones, 60% to 85% of them singletons. This chain uses TRBV6-6 with TRBJ2-7; D is uncertain. This TCR came from an older man with acute or convalescent COVID-19. Input material: peripheral blood. This CDR3 is CASGGNYEQYF. For the CDR3, the DNA is TGTGCCAGCGGCGGAAACTACGAGCAGTACTTC.